The 27 T cell receptor beta chains listed next were all sequenced from one sample in a study of shared clonotypes between healthy human individuals. This table comes from immunoSEQ multiplex PCR, and its TCRdb copy is limited to in-frame clones, with some not included. The sample carries about 460,000 clones, about 74% recorded once. Sequences were obtained from PBMCs. The source of these receptors is a woman in her thirties or forties in good health. Some clones in this sample may be carry-over from other donors' samples.

On this clone itself: A far larger clone is off by one base, so a read error is likely. The gene calls are TRBV5-1 and TRBJ2-6; D is unresolved. The V gene's germline CDR1 is SGHRS and CDR2 YFSETQ. Trimming took off 3 bases at V and 0 bases at J, with 16 bases between the two ends. This CDR3 contains 18 residues. Here the CDR3 DNA reads TGCGCCAGCAGCTCGGGCGTTGTAGATACCTCTGGGGCCAACGTCCTGACTTTC. Encoded protein: CASSSGVVDTSGANVLTF. Full variable domain (remainder filled in from reference TRBV5-1 and TRBJ2-6): KAGVTQTPRYLIKTRGQQVTLSCSPISGHRSVSWYQQTPGQGLQFLFEYFSETQRNKGNFPGRFSGRQFSNSRSEMNVSTLELGDSALYLCASSSGVVDTSGANVLTFGAGSRLTVL.

This clone occurred a few times. The likely explanation is a read error, given a far larger clone one base away. The chain combines TRBV6-5 with TRBJ1-1; 7 bases map to TRBD1. Germline CDR1 is MNHEY and CDR2 is SVGAGI. Trimming at V came to 6 bases and at J to 6 bases, leaving 7 bases not matched to a gene. This CDR3 spans 13 amino acids. The CDR3 DNA reads as TGTGCCAGCAGGCGGGACAGCCGATCTGAAGCTTTCTTT. As protein: CASRRDSRSEAFF.

The chain has TRBV5-1 and TRBJ2-2, with TRBD1 as a possible D gene (5 bases). This CDR3 is built from 15 residues. Germline V lookup: CDR1 SGHRS, CDR2 YFSETQ. V lost 4 bases to trimming and J lost 6 bases, with 16 bases between them. In DNA, the CDR3 is TGCGCCAGCAGCCTAACCAGGGATTCGTCCGGGGAGCTGTTTTTT. It translates to CASSLTRDSSGELFF. Drawing the rest from reference TRBV5-1 and TRBJ2-2, the complete variable domain is KAGVTQTPRYLIKTRGQQVTLSCSPISGHRSVSWYQQTPGQGLQFLFEYFSETQRNKGNFPGRFSGRQFSNSRSEMNVSTLELGDSALYLCASSLTRDSSGELFFGEGSRLTVL.

The chain combines TRBV6-5 with TRBJ2-5; TRBD2 agrees at 8 bases. Germline V gene sequence: CDR1 MNHEY, CDR2 SVGAGI. After removal of 6 bases from V and 5 bases from J, the junction contained 11 bases not matched to a gene. The CDR3 loop spans 15 amino acids. The CDR3 region is CASSADTAGGETQYF. The DNA of the CDR3 is TGTGCCAGCAGCGCCGATACGGCGGGAGGCGAGACCCAGTACTTC.

The chain is built from TRBV6-6 and TRBJ1-1; D is possibly TRBD1 (5 bases). Germline V gives CDR1 MNHNY, CDR2 SVGAGI (reference sequence). V lost 4 bases and J 1 base, leaving 10 bases between the germline ends. This CDR3 has 14 amino acids. This CDR3 reads CASSSAGKNTEAFF. CDR3 bases: TGTGCCAGCAGTTCGGCAGGGAAGAACACTGAAGCTTTCTTT.

The CDR3 DNA follows: TGTGCCAGTAGCACCAGCAGGGTCTCTGGAAACACCATATATTTT. Encoded protein: CASSTSRVSGNTIYF. V usage is TRBV19 and J usage is TRBJ1-3, with a weak D call TRBD1 (5 bases). Germline V gives CDR1 LNHDA, CDR2 SQIVND (reference sequence). The CDR3 runs to 15 residues. The ends were cut back, 6 bases at V and 0 bases at J, with 12 bases in the middle.

This clone has a single count. The V call is TRBV29-1, the J call TRBJ1-1; TRBD1 matches at 10 bases. Germline lookup yields CDR1 SQVTM and CDR2 ANQGSEA. The length of the CDR3 is 14 residues. J gave up 9 bases and V 7 bases, and 14 bases lay outside the gene matches. CDR3 coding DNA: TGCAGCGCCTCTCCGCGGACAGGGGGATTAAAAGCTTTCTTT. This sequence encodes CSASPRTGGLKAFF.

The chain employs TRBV10-2 and TRBJ2-7; TRBD2 matches 11 bases. Germline CDR1 is WSHSY and CDR2 is SAAADI. Trimming took 4 bases from V and 1 from J; bases not matched to a gene: 12. The CDR3 loop spans 18 amino acids. The CDR3 spells CASSATQGASGRSYEQYF. In nucleotides, the CDR3 is TGCGCCAGCAGTGCGACCCAAGGGGCTAGCGGGAGGTCCTACGAGCAGTACTTC.

Concerning this clone itself: This likely traces to a read error, being one base from a far larger clone. The chain uses TRBV4-2 and TRBJ2-2; D is undetermined. Trimming cost V 1 base and J 5 bases, with 8 bases left between them. CDR3 size: 14 residues. Germline loops: CDR1 LGHNA, CDR2 YNFKEQ. CDR3 region: CASSQGLGTGELFF. DNA for the CDR3: TGTGCCAGCAGCCAAGGGCTGGGAACCGGGGAGCTGTTTTTT.

In the case of this clone: Additional DNA sequences in this sample encode the identical CDR3. CDR3 sequence (DNA): TGTGCCAGCAGCGTAGGGCTAGCGGGAGACTACGAGCAGTACTTC. Translating it yields CASSVGLAGDYEQYF. This chain links TRBV9 with TRBJ2-7; 10 nucleotides agree with TRBD2. V lost 0 bases, J lost 3 bases, and 3 bases stayed unmatched. Germline-derived CDR1 and CDR2 are SGDLS and YYNGEE. The length of the CDR3 is 15 residues.

The V gene is TRBV4-1, the J gene TRBJ1-5; D is uncertain. CDR3 length equals 14 residues. The germline V gene has CDR1 MGHRA and CDR2 YSYEKL. V gave up 0 bases and J gave up 1 base, with 4 bases separating them. DNA for the CDR3: TGCGCCAGCAGCCAAGAGGGGAGCAATCAGCCCCAGCATTTT. This gives the protein CASSQEGSNQPQHF.

This clone has a count of ten or more. Within the sample, other DNA sequences also encode this same CDR3. V is TRBV30 and J is TRBJ1-1, with D hard to call. CDR3 length: 15 residues. V lost 0 bases and J lost 3, with 14 bases in between. Germline V CDR1 and CDR2: GTSNPN, SVGIG (reference sequence). The CDR3 DNA reads TGTGCCTGGAGTGTAGGTAGAGCCGGGGACACTGAAGCTTTCTTT. The encoded protein is CAWSVGRAGDTEAFF.

The chain is built from TRBV29-1 and TRBJ2-5, with 7 positions matching TRBD1. V dropped 6 bases and J dropped 5; count of bases not matched to a gene: 9. The CDR3 has 13 residues. Looked up from germline, CDR1 is SQVTM and CDR2 is ANQGSEA. This CDR3 is CSVETGSWETQYF. The CDR3 nucleotides read TGCAGCGTGGAGACAGGGTCATGGGAGACCCAGTACTTC.

CDR3: CASSPGLAAYEQYF. The CDR3 DNA is TGTGCCAGCTCACCGGGCCTAGCAGCCTACGAGCAGTACTTC. J is TRBJ2-7 and V is TRBV18; a weak D match, TRBD2 (5 bases). V dropped 3 bases and J dropped 2 bases, with 11 bases sitting between them. The CDR3 has 14 amino acids. CDR1 and CDR2 from the germline V gene are KGHSH and LQKENI.

The chain is built from TRBV19 and TRBJ1-1; tentative D call: TRBD1 (5 bases). The CDR3 length is 12 residues. Between the trimmed V and J ends, which lost 5 bases and 11 bases, there was a span of 15 bases. Per the germline V gene, CDR1 is LNHDA and CDR2 is SQIVND (reference sequence). The CDR3 sequence: CASSAPPGEAFF. The CDR3 nucleotides read TGTGCCAGTAGTGCCCCCCCGGGGGAGGCTTTCTTT.

V usage is TRBV7-2 and J usage is TRBJ2-1; 8 bases map to TRBD2. CDR3 size: 15 residues. CDR1 SGHTA and CDR2 FQGNSA come from the germline V gene. V gave up 5 bases and J gave up 6 bases; unmatched junction bases: 9. The CDR3 DNA is TGTGCCAGCAGCCCGAGACTAGCGAGGCCCAATGAGCAGTTCTTC. It translates to CASSPRLARPNEQFF.

To note about this clone: The junction departs from the called germline gene at one end, perhaps through a read error. This chain connects TRBV7-7 to TRBJ2-7; D may correspond to TRBD1 or TRBD2 (5 bases each). CDR3 size: 13 residues. Germline loops: CDR1 SSHAT, CDR2 FNYEAQ (reference sequence). CDR3 in DNA: TGTGCTAGCAGCTATCACGAGGGGTACGAGCAGTACTTC. Protein sequence: CASSYHEGYEQYF. Filled out from reference TRBV7-7 and TRBJ2-7, the complete variable domain reads GAGVSQSPRYKVTKRGQDVTLRCDPISSHATLYWYQQALGQGPEFLTYFNYEAQPDKSGLPSDRFSAERPEGSISTLTIQRTEQRDSAMYRCASSYHEGYEQYFGPGTRLTVT.

Note on this clone: At one end the junction does not follow the germline gene, possibly because of a read error. The chain couples TRBV9 to TRBJ1-2; 10 nucleotides align to TRBD1. Germline V gene lookup returns CDR1 SGDLS and CDR2 YYNGEE. This CDR3 contains 18 residues. Here the CDR3 DNA reads TGTGCCAGCAGCGTAGGCGACAGGGGGCGCTCGGCTAACCATGGCTACACCTTC. It codes for CASSVGDRGRSANHGYTF.

The DNA of the CDR3 is TGTGCCAGCAGCTTAGGAGTTAGCCCAGAGACCCAGTACTTC. This gives the protein CASSLGVSPETQYF. The V call is TRBV7-2, the J call TRBJ2-5; D not resolved. Per germline, CDR1 SGHTA and CDR2 FQGNSA. Trimming pared 1 base from V and 4 bases from J, leaving 10 bases between. CDR3 length: 14 residues.

The chain couples TRBV11-2 to TRBJ1-1, with D perhaps matching TRBD1 (5 bases). The germline V and J ends were trimmed by 3 bases and 6 bases, with 17 bases remaining between them. CDR3 length: 15 amino acids. Germline CDR1 is SGHAT and CDR2 is FQNNGV. The chain's CDR3 is CASSLIYGGESEAFF. DNA of the CDR3: TGTGCCAGCAGCTTGATATACGGGGGGGAGTCTGAAGCTTTCTTT.

This chain links TRBV6-5 with TRBJ2-1; the D gene could be TRBD1 or TRBD2 (5 bases each). The V gene's germline CDR1 is MNHEY and CDR2 SVGAGI. This CDR3 has 15 residues. Trimming stripped 0 bases from V and 2 bases from J, with 8 bases between. CDR3 sequence reads: CASSYSRGPYNEQFF. The CDR3 DNA is TGTGCCAGCAGTTACTCCCGGGGACCCTACAATGAGCAGTTCTTC.

The chain combines TRBV19 with TRBJ2-2; D is possibly TRBD1 (5 bases). V lost 10 bases and J lost 0, with 12 bases in between. The CDR3 sequence is 14 residues long. Germline assignment: CDR1 LNHDA and CDR2 SQIVND (reference sequence). The CDR3 is CAISDRPNTGELFF. The CDR3 DNA follows: TGTGCCATTTCCGACAGACCGAACACCGGGGAGCTGTTTTTT.

The chain links TRBV7-3 to TRBJ2-1; 11 positions agree with TRBD2. The germline gives CDR1 SGHTA, CDR2 FQGTGA. The trim removed 2 bases at V and 6 bases at J, leaving 6 bases unmatched. The CDR3 has 16 amino acids. The CDR3 DNA reads TGTGCCAGCAGCTTAGAGGGGACTAGCGGAGCCAATGAGCAGTTCTTC. Translation: CASSLEGTSGANEQFF. Filled out from reference TRBV7-3 and TRBJ2-1, the complete variable domain reads GAGVSQTPSNKVTEKGKYVELRCDPISGHTALYWYRQSLGQGPEFLIYFQGTGAADDSGLPNDRFFAVRPEGSVSTLKIQRTERGDSAVYLCASSLEGTSGANEQFFGPGTRLTVL.

Concerning this clone: Given a far larger clone just one base away, this is likely a sequencing read error. This specimen includes other DNA sequences encoding the same CDR3. The chain is built from TRBV18 and TRBJ1-2; D unresolved. Trimming shortened V by 3 bases and J by 3 bases, and 5 bases separated the two germline ends. This CDR3 region has 12 residues. CDR1 and CDR2 (germline): KGHSH, LQKENI. The DNA of the CDR3 is TGTGCCAGCTCACCGCCAGACTATGGCTACACCTTC. It specifies CASSPPDYGYTF.

This clone is a singleton in its sample. This chain connects TRBV11-2 to TRBJ1-2, with 7 bases fitting TRBD1. CDR3 size: 14 residues. Germline loops: CDR1 SGHAT, CDR2 FQNNGV. Trimming cost V 1 base and J 6 bases; bases outside gene matches: 5. The CDR3 region has the DNA TGTGCCAGCAGCTTAGGGGCAGGGGGTGATGGCTACACCTTC. It yields the protein CASSLGAGGDGYTF.

V gene TRBV5-8 combines with J gene TRBJ2-7; TRBD1 is a possible D gene (5 bases). The V end was cut by 5 bases, the J end by 2 bases, with 14 bases between. The CDR3 sequence is 14 residues long. Looked up from germline, CDR1 is SGHTS and CDR2 is YDEGEE. CDR3 sequence reads: CASSRQGGPYEQYF. The DNA of the CDR3 is TGTGCCAGCAGTCGGCAGGGTGGTCCCTACGAGCAGTACTTC.

The chain employs TRBV4-2 and TRBJ2-3; 7 bases match TRBD1. Looked up from germline, CDR1 is LGHNA and CDR2 is YNFKEQ. The V segment lost 4 bases and the J segment 3 bases; nucleotides outside the gene matches: 4. The CDR3 is 14 residues long. CDR3 region: CASSRSTGTDTQYF. The CDR3 nucleotides read TGTGCCAGCAGCCGATCGACAGGGACAGATACGCAGTATTTT.